Each of the 18 T cell receptor beta chains below was sequenced from the same sample in a study of early T cells in non-severe SARS-CoV-2 infection. TCRdb re-called the 5' RACE reads with MiXCR, one entry per CDR3 protein. The data contain some 40,000 distinct CDR3 sequences, approximately 7.2% of them singletons. Here the sequenced sample was whole blood, taken at baseline. These receptor sequences come from an adult who was a healthcare worker with PCR-confirmed SARS-CoV-2 infection or an uninfected control (not recorded which).

In its sample, this clonotype was seen many times. This rearrangement joins TRBV12-3 or TRBV12-4 to TRBJ1-5; D is uncertain. This CDR3 region has 13 residues. The V end was cut by 5 bases, the J end by 3 bases, with 8 bases between. CDR3 sequence: CASSQNLNQPQHF. The CDR3 DNA is TGTGCCAGCAGTCAAAACCTCAATCAGCCCCAGCATTTT.

This clonotype was recorded at least ten times. The chain couples TRBV15 to TRBJ1-1; D gene unclear. Germline V lookup: CDR1 LNHNV, CDR2 YYDKDF (reference sequence). CDR3 length: 15 residues. Trimming left V 3 bases short and J 0 bases short, with 11 bases between. The CDR3 region is CATSRAGAMNTEAFF. The CDR3 DNA reads TGTGCCACCAGCAGGGCGGGCGCCATGAACACTGAAGCTTTCTTT.

This clonotype occurred many times. V and J are TRBV6-1 and TRBJ2-7; 9 bases agree with TRBD1. The trim removed 6 bases at V and 4 bases at J, leaving 4 bases unmatched. Looked up from germline, CDR1 is MNHNS and CDR2 is SASEGT. This CDR3 spans 13 amino acids. CDR3 in DNA: TGTGCCAGCAGGGACAGGGGAGTATACGAGCAGTACTTC. Protein product: CASRDRGVYEQYF.

This clonotype showed up just a few times. The rearrangement links TRBV28 to TRBJ1-2; the D gene is possibly TRBD1 (6 bases). The CDR3 sequence is 16 residues long. Germline lookup yields CDR1 MDHEN and CDR2 SYDVKM. V was clipped by 4 bases and J by 8 bases, with 23 bases between them. The DNA of the CDR3 is TGTGCCAGCAGTTCCAGTATTTCGGGGGCATTCCAAGGCTACACCTTC. Residues: CASSSSISGAFQGYTF.

The CDR3 DNA follows: TGTGCCAGCATCCGTGGGGAGAGGTACGAGCAGTACTTC. Protein product: CASIRGERYEQYF. The rearrangement links TRBV2 to TRBJ2-7, with D maybe TRBD2 (5 bases). The V gene's germline CDR1 is SNHLY and CDR2 FYNNEI. Trimming shortened V by 7 bases and J by 4 bases, and 14 bases separated the two germline ends. There are 13 residues in the CDR3.

This chain links TRBV6-6 with TRBJ2-1; D remains unclear. Germline V gene data show CDR1 as MNHNY and CDR2 as SVGAGI (reference sequence). Trimming took 7 bases from V and 8 from J, leaving 12 bases between them. The CDR3 sequence is 12 residues long. CDR3 in DNA: TGTGCCAGCACTCAAGGAGACGATGAGCAGTTCTTC. Amino acid sequence: CASTQGDDEQFF.

This clonotype was seen a few times. The chain joins TRBV7-9 to TRBJ1-4; no firm D call. Germline V gene lookup returns CDR1 SEHNR and CDR2 FQNEAQ (reference sequence). Trimming removed 5 bases from V and 7 bases from J, with 11 bases in between. There are 13 residues in the CDR3. This CDR3 is CASSVLLGEKLFF. In nucleotides, the CDR3 is TGTGCCAGCAGCGTTCTACTAGGTGAAAAACTGTTTTTT. The whole variable domain, filled in from reference TRBV7-9 and TRBJ1-4, reads DTGVSQNPRHKITKRGQNVTFRCDPISEHNRLYWYRQTLGQGPEFLTYFQNEAQLEKSRLLSDRFSAERPKGSFSTLEIQRTEQGDSAMYLCASSVLLGEKLFFGSGTQLSVL.

This clonotype was seen only a few times. This chain links TRBV19 with TRBJ1-4; no clear D gene. The CDR3 is 14 amino acids. The germline gives CDR1 LNHDA, CDR2 SQIVND (reference sequence). The V gene lost 3 bases and the J gene lost 1 base, with 6 bases spanning the gap. The DNA of the CDR3 is TGTGCCAGTAGTATGACGGGAACTAATGAAAAACTGTTTTTT. Amino acids: CASSMTGTNEKLFF.

The table lists this clonotype with many counts. The V gene is TRBV30, the J gene TRBJ1-6; 8 bases map to TRBD1. The germline CDR1 and CDR2 sequences are GTSNPN and SVGIG (reference sequence). V lost 3 bases to trimming and J lost 10 bases; unmatched junction nucleotides: 8. The CDR3 extends over 14 amino acids. The CDR3 DNA is TGTGCCTGGAGCCTGACAGGGGTAGGATCACCCCTCCACTTT. It specifies CAWSLTGVGSPLHF.

This clonotype was counted at least ten times. The chain links TRBV4-1 to TRBJ1-4; TRBD1 matches 8 bases. The CDR3 runs 13 residues. Germline V gene sequence: CDR1 MGHRA, CDR2 YSYEKL. The ends lost 3 bases at V and 10 bases at J; junction bases unmatched: 4. The CDR3 sequence: CASSQPTGGKLFF. The CDR3 nucleotides are TGCGCCAGCAGCCAGCCTACAGGGGGAAAACTGTTTTTT.

This chain links TRBV20-1 with TRBJ1-1; D remains unclear. Per germline, CDR1 DFQATT and CDR2 SNEGSKA (reference sequence). V was trimmed by 0 bases and J by 4 bases, leaving 6 bases between them. The CDR3 is 12 residues long. Here the CDR3 DNA reads TGCAGTGCTAGAGATCCCGGCACTGAAGCTTTCTTT. Protein product: CSARDPGTEAFF.

The J gene is TRBJ2-7, the V gene TRBV5-4, with TRBD1 as a possible D gene (7 bases). Trimming removed 2 bases from V and 4 bases from J, with 16 bases in between. Germline V gene data show CDR1 as SGHNT and CDR2 as YYREEE (reference sequence). The CDR3 contains 15 residues. Here the CDR3 reads CASSFGGQTSYEQYF. Written as DNA, the CDR3 is TGTGCCAGCAGCTTCGGGGGACAGACCTCATACGAGCAGTACTTC.

This clonotype has a count of ten or more. The rearrangement joins TRBV11-2 to TRBJ2-5, with 8 positions matching TRBD2. The germline V gene encodes CDR1 SGHAT and CDR2 FQNNGV. V lost 5 bases, J lost 2 bases, and 16 bases stayed unmatched. The CDR3 covers 18 residues. The CDR3 sequence: CASSTIWGLAGSQETQYF. The CDR3 DNA follows: TGTGCCAGCAGCACAATCTGGGGGCTAGCGGGTTCTCAAGAGACCCAGTACTTC.

The rearrangement joins TRBV28 to TRBJ1-2, with a possible D match to TRBD1 (6 bases). Between the trimmed V and J ends, which lost 6 bases and 3 bases, there was a span of 8 bases. Germline lookup yields CDR1 MDHEN and CDR2 SYDVKM. The length of the CDR3 is 12 residues. CDR3 loop: CASSSGDYGYTF. DNA for the CDR3: TGTGCCAGCAGCTCAGGGGACTATGGCTACACCTTC.

The table lists this clonotype with many counts. V and J are TRBV20-1 and TRBJ1-4, with D possibly matching TRBD1 (5 bases). The CDR3 extends over 15 amino acids. The germline V gene encodes CDR1 DFQATT and CDR2 SNEGSKA (reference sequence). Trimming removed 1 base from V and 8 bases from J, with 17 bases in between. The CDR3 here is CSARVPRDVGEKLFF. Here the CDR3 DNA reads TGCAGTGCTAGAGTCCCCAGGGATGTAGGAGAAAAACTGTTTTTT.

The DNA for the CDR3 is TGTGCCAGCAGTTTTTTCGGCCGGTACACAGATACGCAGTATTTT. Protein: CASSFFGRYTDTQYF. V is TRBV28 and J is TRBJ2-3; D call uncertain. This CDR3 comprises 15 residues. Germline assignment: CDR1 MDHEN and CDR2 SYDVKM. Trimming shortened V by 3 bases and J by 2 bases, and 12 bases separated the two germline ends.

This clonotype was found many times. This chain joins TRBV11-2 and TRBJ2-1; 12 bases align to TRBD2. Trimming took 4 bases from V and 6 from J; bases not matched to a gene: 4. The CDR3 totals 15 residues. Germline V gene lookup returns CDR1 SGHAT and CDR2 FQNNGV. CDR3 residues: CASSYLAGGLNEQFF. Here the CDR3 DNA reads TGTGCCAGCAGCTACCTAGCGGGGGGGCTCAATGAGCAGTTCTTC.

This clonotype has a count of ten or more. The chain couples TRBV4-1 to TRBJ2-7; a weak D match, TRBD2 (6 bases). The CDR3 is made up of 13 amino acids. CDR1 is MGHRA and CDR2 is YSYEKL in the germline V gene. Trimming removed 4 bases from V and 3 bases from J, with 10 bases in between. The CDR3 here is CASSPGTRYEQYF. The CDR3 nucleotides are TGCGCCAGCAGCCCCGGGACTCGCTACGAGCAGTACTTC.